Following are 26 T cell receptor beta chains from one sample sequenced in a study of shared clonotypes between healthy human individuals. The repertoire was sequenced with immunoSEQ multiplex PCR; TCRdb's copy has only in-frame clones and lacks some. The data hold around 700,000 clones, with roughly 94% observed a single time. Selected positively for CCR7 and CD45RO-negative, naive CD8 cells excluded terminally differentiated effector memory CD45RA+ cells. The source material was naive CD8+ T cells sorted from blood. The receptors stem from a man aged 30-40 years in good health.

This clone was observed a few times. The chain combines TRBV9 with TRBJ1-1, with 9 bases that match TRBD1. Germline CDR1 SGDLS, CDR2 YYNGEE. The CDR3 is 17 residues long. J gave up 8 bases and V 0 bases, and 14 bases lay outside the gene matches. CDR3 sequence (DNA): TGTGCCAGCAGCGTAGCCCGACCGGACAGGGGAGATTTGGAAGCTTTCTTT. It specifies CASSVARPDRGDLEAFF. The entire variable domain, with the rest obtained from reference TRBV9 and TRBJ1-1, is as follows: DSGVTQTPKHLITATGQRVTLRCSPRSGDLSVYWYQQSLDQGLQFLIQYYNGEERAKGNILERFSAQQFPDLHSELNLSSLELGDSALYFCASSVARPDRGDLEAFFGQGTRLTVV.

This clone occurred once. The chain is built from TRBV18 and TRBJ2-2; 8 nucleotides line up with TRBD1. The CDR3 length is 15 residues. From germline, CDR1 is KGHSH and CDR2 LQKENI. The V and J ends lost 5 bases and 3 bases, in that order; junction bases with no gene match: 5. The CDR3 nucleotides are TGTGCCAGCTCATCTGGACAGGGTGACACCGGGGAGCTGTTTTTT. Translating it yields CASSSGQGDTGELFF.

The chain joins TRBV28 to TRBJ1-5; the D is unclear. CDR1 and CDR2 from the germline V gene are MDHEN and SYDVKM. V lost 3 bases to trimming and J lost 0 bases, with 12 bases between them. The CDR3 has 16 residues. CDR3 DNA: TGTGCCAGCAGTTTCGCTGTCAGTTTTAGCAATCAGCCCCAGCATTTT. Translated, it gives CASSFAVSFSNQPQHF.

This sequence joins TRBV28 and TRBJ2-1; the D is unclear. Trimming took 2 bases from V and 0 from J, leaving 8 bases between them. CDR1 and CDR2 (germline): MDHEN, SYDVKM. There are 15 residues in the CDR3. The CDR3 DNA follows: TGTGCCAGCAGTTTAGGTCGCAACTCCTACAATGAGCAGTTCTTC. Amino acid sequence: CASSLGRNSYNEQFF.

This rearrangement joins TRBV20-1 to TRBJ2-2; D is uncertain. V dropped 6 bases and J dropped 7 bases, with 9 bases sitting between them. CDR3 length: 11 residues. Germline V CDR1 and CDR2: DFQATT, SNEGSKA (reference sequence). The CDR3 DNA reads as TGCAGTGCGATGAATAACGGGGAGCTGTTTTTT. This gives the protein CSAMNNGELFF.

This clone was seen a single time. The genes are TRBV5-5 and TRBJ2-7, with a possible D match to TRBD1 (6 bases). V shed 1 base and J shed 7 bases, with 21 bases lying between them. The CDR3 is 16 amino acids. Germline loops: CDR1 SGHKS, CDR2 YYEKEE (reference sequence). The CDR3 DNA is TGTGCCAGCAGCTTGTCAGGCGTCCCGACCAGGGGTGAGCAGTACTTC. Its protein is CASSLSGVPTRGEQYF. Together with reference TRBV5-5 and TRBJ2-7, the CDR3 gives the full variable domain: DAGVTQSPTHLIKTRGQQVTLRCSPISGHKSVSWYQQVLGQGPQFIFQYYEKEERGRGNFPDRFSARQFPNYSSELNVNALLLGDSALYLCASSLSGVPTRGEQYFGPGTRLTVT.

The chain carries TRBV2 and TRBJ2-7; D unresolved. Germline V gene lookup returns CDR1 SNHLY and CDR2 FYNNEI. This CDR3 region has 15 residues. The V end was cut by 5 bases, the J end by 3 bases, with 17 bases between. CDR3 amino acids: CASSLSRNSNYEQYF. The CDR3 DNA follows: TGTGCCAGCAGTTTATCTCGGAATTCAAACTACGAGCAGTACTTC.

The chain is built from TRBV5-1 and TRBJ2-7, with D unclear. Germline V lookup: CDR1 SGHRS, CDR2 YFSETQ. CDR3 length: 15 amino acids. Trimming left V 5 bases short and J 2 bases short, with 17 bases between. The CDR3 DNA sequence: TGCGCCAGCAGGGTAAGTAGGGCCGATACCTACGAGCAGTACTTC. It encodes CASRVSRADTYEQYF.

In DNA form, the CDR3 reads TGTGCCAGCAGATTTAGTAGTCTCCGGTTAGATACGCAGTATTTT. This codes for CASRFSSLRLDTQYF. The rearrangement uses TRBV2 and TRBJ2-3; D is undetermined. The CDR3 contains 15 residues. Germline V gene sequence: CDR1 SNHLY, CDR2 FYNNEI. Trimming left V 6 bases short and J 5 bases short, with 18 bases between.

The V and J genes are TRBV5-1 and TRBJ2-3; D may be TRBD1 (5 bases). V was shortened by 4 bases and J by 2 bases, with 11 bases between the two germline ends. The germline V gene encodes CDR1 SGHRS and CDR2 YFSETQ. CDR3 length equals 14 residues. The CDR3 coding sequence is TGCGCCAGCAGCCTTACAGGCAACACAGATACGCAGTATTTT. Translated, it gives CASSLTGNTDTQYF.

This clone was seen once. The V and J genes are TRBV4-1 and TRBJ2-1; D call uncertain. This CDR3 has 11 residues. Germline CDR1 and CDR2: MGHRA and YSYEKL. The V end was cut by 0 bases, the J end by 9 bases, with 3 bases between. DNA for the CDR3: TGCGCCAGCAGCCAAGATGTTGAGCAGTTCTTC. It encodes CASSQDVEQFF.

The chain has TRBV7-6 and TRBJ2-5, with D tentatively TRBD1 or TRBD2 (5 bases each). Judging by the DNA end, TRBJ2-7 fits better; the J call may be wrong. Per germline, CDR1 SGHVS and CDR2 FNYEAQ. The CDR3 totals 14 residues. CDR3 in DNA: TGTGCCAGCAGCTTAGATGGGGGTCGTAACGAGCAGTACTTC. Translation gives CASSLDGGRNEQYF.

Here the CDR3 reads CASSQGPGMNTEAFF. CDR3 coding DNA: TGCGCCAGCAGCCAAGGGCCAGGCATGAACACTGAAGCTTTCTTT. The chain uses TRBV4-1 and TRBJ1-1; D is unresolved. Germline CDR1 MGHRA, CDR2 YSYEKL. There are 15 residues in the CDR3. Trimming removed 1 base from V and 0 bases from J, with 9 bases in between.

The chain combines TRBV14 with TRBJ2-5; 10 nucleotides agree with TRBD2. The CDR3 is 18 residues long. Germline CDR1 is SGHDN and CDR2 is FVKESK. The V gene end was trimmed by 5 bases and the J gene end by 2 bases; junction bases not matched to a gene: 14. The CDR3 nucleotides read TGTGCCAGCAGCTCGAACTACGCTAGCGGGAGACCTCAAGAGACCCAGTACTTC. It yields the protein CASSSNYASGRPQETQYF.

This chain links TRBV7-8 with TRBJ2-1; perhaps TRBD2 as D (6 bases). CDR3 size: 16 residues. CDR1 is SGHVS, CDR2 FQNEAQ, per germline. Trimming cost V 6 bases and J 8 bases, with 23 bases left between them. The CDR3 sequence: CASSSSGWGDFDEQFF. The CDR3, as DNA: TGTGCCAGCAGTTCCAGCGGGTGGGGGGATTTTGATGAGCAGTTCTTC.

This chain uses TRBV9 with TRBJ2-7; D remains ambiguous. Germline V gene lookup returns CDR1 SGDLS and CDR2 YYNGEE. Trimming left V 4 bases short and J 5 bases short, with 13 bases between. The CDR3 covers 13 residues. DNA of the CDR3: TGTGCCAGCAGCTCCTGGGATTCCCACGAGCAGTACTTC. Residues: CASSSWDSHEQYF. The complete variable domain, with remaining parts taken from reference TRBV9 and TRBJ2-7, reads DSGVTQTPKHLITATGQRVTLRCSPRSGDLSVYWYQQSLDQGLQFLIQYYNGEERAKGNILERFSAQQFPDLHSELNLSSLELGDSALYFCASSSWDSHEQYFGPGTRLTVT.

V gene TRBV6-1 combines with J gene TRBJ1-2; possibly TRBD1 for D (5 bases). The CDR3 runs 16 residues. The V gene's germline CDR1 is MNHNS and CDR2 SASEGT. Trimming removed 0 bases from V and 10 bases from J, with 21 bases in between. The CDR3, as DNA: TGTGCCAGCAGTGAAGCGCTCGGGGCCGTCCGGAATTACTACACCTTC. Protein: CASSEALGAVRNYYTF.

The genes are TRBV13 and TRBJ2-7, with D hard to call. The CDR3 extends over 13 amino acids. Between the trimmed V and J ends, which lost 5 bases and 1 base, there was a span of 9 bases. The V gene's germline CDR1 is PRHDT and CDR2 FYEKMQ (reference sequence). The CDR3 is CASSQTASYEQYF. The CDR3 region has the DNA TGTGCCAGCAGCCAGACGGCTTCCTACGAGCAGTACTTC.

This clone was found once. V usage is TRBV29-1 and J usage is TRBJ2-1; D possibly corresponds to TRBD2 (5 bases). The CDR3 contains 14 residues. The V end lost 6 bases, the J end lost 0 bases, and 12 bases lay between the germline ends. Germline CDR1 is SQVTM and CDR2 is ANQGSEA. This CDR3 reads CSVWTESSYNEQFF. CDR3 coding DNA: TGCAGCGTCTGGACTGAAAGCTCCTACAATGAGCAGTTCTTC.

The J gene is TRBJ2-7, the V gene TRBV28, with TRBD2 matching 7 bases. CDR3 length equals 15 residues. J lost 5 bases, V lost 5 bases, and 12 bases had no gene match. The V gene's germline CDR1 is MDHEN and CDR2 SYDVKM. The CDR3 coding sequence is TGTGCCAGCAGTCCAACGGGCGGGGGAGAGAACGAGCAGTACTTC. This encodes CASSPTGGGENEQYF.

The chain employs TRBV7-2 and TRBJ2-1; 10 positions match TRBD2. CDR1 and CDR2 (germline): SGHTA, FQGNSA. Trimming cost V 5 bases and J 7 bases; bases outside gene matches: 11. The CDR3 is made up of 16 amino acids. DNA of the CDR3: TGTGCCAGCAGCCTAAACCCGGGACTAGCGTATAATGAGCAGTTCTTC. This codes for CASSLNPGLAYNEQFF.

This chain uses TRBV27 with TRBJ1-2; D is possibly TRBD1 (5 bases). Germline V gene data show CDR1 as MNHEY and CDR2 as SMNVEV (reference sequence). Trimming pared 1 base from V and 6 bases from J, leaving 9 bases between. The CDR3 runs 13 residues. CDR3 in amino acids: CASSLLGDHGYTF. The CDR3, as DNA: TGTGCCAGCAGTTTATTGGGGGATCATGGCTACACCTTC.

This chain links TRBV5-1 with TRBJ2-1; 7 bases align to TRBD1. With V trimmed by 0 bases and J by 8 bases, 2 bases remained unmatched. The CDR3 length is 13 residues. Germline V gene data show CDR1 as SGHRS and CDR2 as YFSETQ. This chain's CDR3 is CASSLGQGYEQFF. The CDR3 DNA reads TGCGCCAGCAGCTTGGGACAGGGCTATGAGCAGTTCTTC.

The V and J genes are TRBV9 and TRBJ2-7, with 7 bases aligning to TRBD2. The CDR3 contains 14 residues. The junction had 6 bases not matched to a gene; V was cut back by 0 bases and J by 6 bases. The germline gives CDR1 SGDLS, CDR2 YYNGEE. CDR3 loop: CASSVGGGGGEQYF. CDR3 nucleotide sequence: TGTGCCAGCAGCGTAGGCGGGGGAGGAGGCGAGCAGTACTTC.

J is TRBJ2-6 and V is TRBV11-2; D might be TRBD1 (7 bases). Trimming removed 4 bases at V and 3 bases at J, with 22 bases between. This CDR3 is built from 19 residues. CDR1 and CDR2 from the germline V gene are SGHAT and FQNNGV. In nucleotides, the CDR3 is TGTGCCAGCAGCTCCTTACGGCAGGGGGGCTGGGGTGGGGCCAACGTCCTGACTTTC. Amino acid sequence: CASSSLRQGGWGGANVLTF.

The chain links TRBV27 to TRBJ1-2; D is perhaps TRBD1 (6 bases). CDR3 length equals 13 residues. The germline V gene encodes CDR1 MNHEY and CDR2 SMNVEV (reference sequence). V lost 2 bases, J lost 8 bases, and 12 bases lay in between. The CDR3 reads CASSLGGREGYTF. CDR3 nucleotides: TGTGCCAGCAGTTTAGGGGGGCGCGAGGGCTACACCTTC.